A selection of T cell receptor beta chains follows, all from one sample in a study of blood T cells in healthy people across ages. TCRdb recomputed calls from the 5' RACE reads with MiXCR, one row per CDR3 protein. The data hold approximately 800,000 distinct CDR3 sequences, with 46% observed a single time. The sequenced sample was blood. The receptors come from a man older than 75 in good health. CDR3s include the opening cysteine and the closing phenylalanine or tryptophan. The D gene is left open where the match is weak. The size entry is marked missing in some rows and otherwise reads once, few, many or a size class.

DNA | CDR3 | J | D | V | size
TGCAGCGTTGAAGCTCGGGGAGCGGGTCGGAGCTCCTACAATGAGCAGTTCTTC | CSVEARGAGRSSYNEQFF | TRBJ2-1 | - | TRBV29-1 | few
TGTGCCGGCAAAAACACCGGGGAGCTGTTTTTT | CAGKNTGELFF | TRBJ2-2 | - | TRBV28 | -
TGCGCCAGCAGCCAAGACTCAAGTGGCTATGGCTACACCTTC | CASSQDSSGYGYTF | TRBJ1-2 | - | TRBV4-1 | -
TGTGCCAGCAGCGTACGACTAGGTTTCTACAATGAGCAGTTCTTC | CASSVRLGFYNEQFF | TRBJ2-1 | - | TRBV7-9 | -
TGTGCCAGCAGCTTAACCATTGAACGGCCCCAGCATTTT | CASSLTIERPQHF | TRBJ1-5 | - | TRBV7-2 | -
TGCAGCGTCACCGAGGGGGCTTCTAACTATGGCTACACCTTC | CSVTEGASNYGYTF | TRBJ1-2 | TRBD1 | TRBV29-1 | -
TGCGCCAGCAGCCCAAGTAGCAGGAGCTCCTACAATGAGCAGTTCTTC | CASSPSSRSSYNEQFF | TRBJ2-1 | - | TRBV5-1 | -
TGTGCCAGCAGCTTTTCCAACACAGATACGCAGTATTTT | CASSFSNTDTQYF | TRBJ2-3 | - | TRBV7-3 | -
TGCGCCAGCAGCTTGGGGGACAGTGAGCAGTTCTTC | CASSLGDSEQFF | TRBJ2-1 | TRBD1 | TRBV5-1 | -
TGTGCCAGCAGCCAAGACCTACGCTCCTACAATGAGCAGTTCTTC | CASSQDLRSYNEQFF | TRBJ2-1 | - | TRBV14 | -
TGCGCCAGCAAAACCGGGACAGGGAGGTACCAAGAGACCCAGTACTTC | CASKTGTGRYQETQYF | TRBJ2-5 | TRBD1 | TRBV5-1 | -
TGTGCCAGCAGTGATCCTGCGAGGGGGACACTCCTATACAATGAGCAGTTCTTC | CASSDPARGTLLYNEQFF | TRBJ2-1 | - | TRBV6-1 | -
TGTGCCAGCAGCCCCCGACTAGCGGGAGCAGCAGATACGCAGTATTTT | CASSPRLAGAADTQYF | TRBJ2-3 | TRBD2 | TRBV11-3 | few
TGCAGTGCTAGAGCTATGGGACTAGCGGGGCCAGATACGCAGTATTTT | CSARAMGLAGPDTQYF | TRBJ2-3 | TRBD2 | TRBV20-1 | -
TGCAGTGCTAGGGAGGGTACAGGGTTAGCCAAAAACATTCAGTACTTC | CSAREGTGLAKNIQYF | TRBJ2-4 | - | TRBV20-1 | many
TGTGCCAGCATCCCACCGGGGGGTAACACCGGGGAGCTGTTTTTT | CASIPPGGNTGELFF | TRBJ2-2 | TRBD2 | TRBV27 | -
TGTGCCAGCAGTCCCCGGAGCCCGGCAGATGAAAAACTGTTTTTT | CASSPRSPADEKLFF | TRBJ1-4 | - | TRBV28 | -
TGCAGTGCTAGAGGGGACCGCAACTATGGCTACACCTTC | CSARGDRNYGYTF | TRBJ1-2 | - | TRBV20-1 | -
TGTGCCAGCAGCTTATTGCGGGAGGGCTCTGAGACCCAGTACTTC | CASSLLREGSETQYF | TRBJ2-5 | TRBD2 | TRBV11-3 | -
TGCAGTGCTCCTAGCGGGAGGGGCGCGGTGGGTTACAATGAGCAGTTCTTC | CSAPSGRGAVGYNEQFF | TRBJ2-1 | TRBD2 | TRBV20-1 | -
TGCAGCGTTCGTACGGGGTTCACCTACGAGCAGTACTTC | CSVRTGFTYEQYF | TRBJ2-7 | - | TRBV29-1 | -
TGTGCCAGCAGCATGGGCAGGGCTTCAGATACGCAGTATTTT | CASSMGRASDTQYF | TRBJ2-3 | - | TRBV11-3 | -
TGTGCCAGCAGCTTAATAGGGACAGCCTACGAGCAGTACTTC | CASSLIGTAYEQYF | TRBJ2-7 | TRBD1 | TRBV7-2 | -
TGTGCCAGCAGCACTAGCGGATCCTACAATGAGCAGTACTTC | CASSTSGSYNEQYF | TRBJ2-7 | TRBD2 | TRBV7-3 | few